This entry features one T cell receptor beta chain sequence. Its binding antigen is unknown. There are no base qualities to consult, and no much larger clone falls within one base. The method was PCR. The sequencing machine was an Illumina HiSeq 2500. To reduce PCR and sequencing biases, unique molecular identifiers were built into the TCR beta cDNA libraries. About 500,000 cDNA molecules were obtained per 1 to 10 million input T cells, so each molecule approximated one T cell. Patient libraries were prepared and sequenced with the same protocol used for the earlier healthy control dataset. Within a given batch, samples were prepared together, multiplexed and sequenced on the same HiSeq lane. Regarding the original processing steps: Raw barcoded reads were processed with MIGEC, and single-read molecular identifier groups were discarded before consensus assembly and CDR3 extraction. Clonotype tables were post-analysed with VDJtools, and diversity was normalized by down-sampling all datasets to the smallest sample size. To correct batch-related cross-sample contamination, repertoire overlap clustering matched CDR3 amino acid sequences but not nucleotide sequences. TCRdb reworked the public reads: Q25 trimming with fastp, MiXCR clone assembly, productive beta chains retained. One record per CDR3 amino acid sequence lists the most common genes and DNA. These V and J calls originate from TCRdb's pipeline instead of the authors' own analysis. The sample records about 380,000 distinct CDR3 sequences, around 33% of which are singletons. Of the sample, about an eighth falls within the top ten clones.

From the germline V gene, CDR1 is MNHNS and CDR2 is SASEGT. Here V drops 6 bases and J drops 4 bases, and the junction holds 6 bases not matched to any gene. The CDR3 covers 15 residues, taking in both the cysteine and the phenylalanine. Only the CDR3 portion is preserved as DNA: 45 bases, with reading frame beginning at the first base. The sample belongs to a study of post-analysis software for immune sequencing data (dated by TCRdb to the mid-2010s). Study-level background: The recorded disease courses included relapsing-remitting, secondary progressive and progressive-relapsing multiple sclerosis, and some patients had no subtype annotation. Patient repertoires were compared against 11 to 12 previously published healthy control repertoires from donors aged roughly 6 to 28 years. A subset of samples was prepared in parallel using single-end sample barcoding, then pooled and co-amplified after Illumina adapter ligation.

On the study overall, not on this receptor specifically: Patients showed significantly higher frequencies than controls for roughly 5 TRBV segments, among them TRBV5-6, TRBV5-1 and TRBV20-1. Strong co-clustering of samples prepared in the same batch was shown by direct clustering with F measure, prompting a batch-effect correction. The multiple sclerosis patient group was slightly younger than the control group. Significantly lower normalized Chao1 diversity was found in multiple sclerosis patients than in controls, suggesting substantial peripheral T-cell clonal expansion.

To demonstrate the VDJtools post-analysis software, the study profiled TCR beta repertoires from the peripheral blood of about 13 young patients with multiple sclerosis. The patients with multiple sclerosis were children and adolescents between about 6 and 16 years of age. This clonotype was obtained from a girl under 18 with multiple sclerosis. The rearranged chain carries TRBV6-1 and TRBJ2-6, and 7 junction bases match TRBD1. The sequenced material came from blood. The DNA reads TGTGCCAGCAGGAAACAGGGGTCCGGGGCCAACGTCCTGACTTTC. Its protein reads: CASRKQGSGANVLTF.